This T cell receptor (beta chain) was recovered during a study of T cells in Graves' hyperthyroidism and ophthalmopathy. Study conclusions and caveats: Blood also contained most expanded thyroid clonotypes above 0.001. In the analysis, a 13 V-J model separated ophthalmopathy from stable hyperthyroidism.

The CDR3 is 15 residues long. Germline CDR1 SEHNR, CDR2 FQNEAQ (reference sequence). V lost 7 bases to trimming and J lost 0 bases, with 15 bases between them. Researchers amplified the TCR beta CDR3 regions from RNA transcripts. First-round RT-PCR of the TCR CDR3 relied on the HTBI primer set. TCRdb re-analysed the multiplex PCR reads in MiXCR, keeping a single row per CDR3 protein. Found here are fewer than 650,000 distinct CDR3 sequences, 35% to 50% of them singletons; the top ten hold 35% to 50%. Criteria for exclusion of patients were uncontrolled infection, other autoimmune disease, pregnancy or lactation. Points on this clonotype: Its antigen is unknown.

Sequenced input: peripheral blood or thyroid tissue (not recorded which). The TCR originated in an adult woman with Graves' disease, either hyperthyroidism or ophthalmopathy (not recorded which). This chain connects TRBV7-9 to TRBJ1-1, with D unresolved. CDR3 sequence: CASTNAGTLNTEAFF. CDR3 DNA: TGTGCCAGCACCAACGCGGGTACTTTGAACACTGAAGCTTTCTTT.